Sequencing of this TCR beta chain was carried out in a study of shared clonotypes between healthy human individuals. CDR1 MNHEY and CDR2 SMNVEV come from the germline V gene (reference sequence). This CDR3 comprises 15 residues. The germline V and J ends were trimmed by 6 bases and 4 bases, with 18 bases remaining between them. Deep-level running was used for the assay. This table comes from immunoSEQ multiplex PCR, and its TCRdb copy is limited to in-frame clones, with some not included. The sample holds about 510,000 clones, over 60% seen once. The TCR originated in a woman in her thirties or forties in good health. Some clones in this sample may be carry-over from other donors' samples. Sequenced: PBMCs. J is TRBJ1-2 and V is TRBV27, with a weak D call TRBD1 (5 bases). The CDR3: CASSPDRTLGYGYTF. The CDR3 bases are TGTGCCAGCAGCCCAGACAGAACCTTGGGCTATGGCTACACCTTC.